This T cell receptor (beta chain) originates from a study of T cells after yellow fever vaccination. Overall study findings and caveats: Post-booster reappearance was seen for most primary-vaccination clones (around 96% CD4, around 91% CD8). Of the clonotypes, a small share occurred in both CD4 and CD8 compartments. Contaminating bulk clonotypes could be abundant in FACS-sorted repertoires.

Germline V gives CDR1 DFQATT, CDR2 SNEGSKA (reference sequence). The CDR3 has 12 residues. V lost 3 bases to trimming and J lost 8 bases, with 11 bases between them. Each CDR3 protein is one row after TCRdb ran MiXCR on the 5' RACE reads. Among 350,000 to 450,000 distinct CDR3 sequences listed, under 20% were seen once. Points on this clonotype: Its antigen is not identified.

The origin of this receptor is a young man who received the YFV17D yellow fever vaccine. V gene TRBV20-1 combines with J gene TRBJ2-1, with a possible D match to TRBD2 (6 bases). The material was PBMCs, obtained before the yellow fever booster vaccination. CDR3 sequence (DNA): TGCAGTGCTAGGGGTGCGGGACATGAGCAGTTCTTC. Translation gives CSARGAGHEQFF.